This T cell receptor beta chain stems from a study of blood T cell repertoires in COVID-19. For the study at large: Material from acute and convalescent COVID-19 was sourced from the United States, Italy and Spain. PBMCs, B-cell-depleted T cells, or T cells provided the cDNA or gDNA that made up the material.

In the authors' methods: Estimated nucleated cell counts came from reference gene primer amplification. Profiling relied on immunoSEQ multiplex PCR, and the TCRdb table lists in-frame clones only, not all of them. Clone size and V and J calls were adopted from that table, with D and trimming inferred from the DNA. The table includes about 80,000 clones, 91% detected once. The germline V and J ends were trimmed by 3 bases and 5 bases, with 9 bases remaining between them. The CDR3 length is 12 residues. The germline V gene encodes CDR1 SGHNT and CDR2 YYREEE (reference sequence). The chain has TRBV5-4 and TRBJ2-7, with TRBD1 as a possible D gene (5 bases). Sequencing was done on a sample of peripheral blood. The receptor comes from a woman between 45 and 60 years old in a cohort sampled during active COVID-19. The CDR3 spells CASSSLTDEQYF. CDR3 nucleotides: TGTGCCAGCAGCTCGTTGACAGACGAGCAGTACTTC.